This entry features one T cell receptor beta chain sequence. Its matching antigen is unknown. PCR used 60 Vbeta primers and 13 Jbeta primers. Libraries were prepared by immunoSEQ multiplex PCR; TCRdb keeps only in-frame clonotypes and omits some of them. The table includes over 150,000 clones, roughly 73% detected once. The sample is drawn from a study of cytomegalovirus exposure and HLA in healthy donors. Regarding the study as a whole: V segments that were indistinguishable, TRBV6-2 and TRBV6-3 among them, were omitted from analysis. TCR association rates varied by HLA locus in a later analysis, with DRB1 highest and HLA-C lowest.

This CDR3 contains 17 residues. CDR1 and CDR2 from the germline V gene are SGHTA and FQGNSA. The V segment lost 5 bases and the J segment 0 bases; nucleotides outside the gene matches: 9. The chain is built from TRBV7-2 and TRBJ2-3; 9 bases fit TRBD2. Sequencing was done on a sample of PBMCs. This sequence originates from a male donor in good health and CMV-seronegative. CDR3 sequence: CASSPWASGASTDTQYF. CDR3 coding DNA: TGTGCCAGCAGCCCGTGGGCTAGCGGGGCTAGCACAGATACGCAGTATTTT.